The source of this T cell receptor (beta chain) is a study of T cells in localized non-small cell lung cancer. TCRdb's table, derived via immunoSEQ multiplex PCR, lists solely in-frame clones and lacks some. The table records approximately 52,000 clones, about 80% of them present only once. The germline gives CDR1 SGHVS, CDR2 FQNEAQ. This CDR3 contains 17 residues. Losses at the gene ends were 7 bases for V and 3 bases for J; bases not matched to a gene: 18. This sequence originates from a man between 40 and 75 years old with stage I squamous cell lung carcinoma. The sample here was peripheral blood, taken before any cancer treatment. J is TRBJ2-7 and V is TRBV7-8; 7 nucleotides match TRBD1. The CDR3 protein is CASIESQAGTASYEQYF. The CDR3 nucleotides are TGTGCCAGCATCGAATCCCAGGCCGGGACAGCTAGCTACGAGCAGTACTTC. The complete variable domain, with remaining parts taken from reference TRBV7-8 and TRBJ2-7, reads GAGVSQSPRYKVAKRGQDVALRCDPISGHVSLFWYQQALGQGPEFLTYFQNEAQLDKSGLPSDRFFAERPEGSVSTLKIQRTQQEDSAVYLCASIESQAGTASYEQYFGPGTRLTVT.